The sequence of this T cell receptor beta chain was determined in a study of blood T cell repertoires in COVID-19. Overall study: The origin of the acute and convalescent COVID-19 samples was the United States, Italy and Spain.

Trimming took 2 bases from V and 3 from J, leaving 11 bases between them. There are 15 residues in the CDR3. Per germline, CDR1 SGHAT and CDR2 FQNNGV. Authors' processing steps: Amplifying reference gene primers gave estimates of nucleated cell counts. The data were produced by immunoSEQ multiplex PCR, yet TCRdb's version contains in-frame clones alone and is incomplete. Clone size and V and J calls were adopted from that table, with D and trimming inferred from the DNA. This sample has 35,000 to 40,000 clones, with about 85% found just once. The specimen sequenced was peripheral blood. This receptor was identified in a human donor in a cohort sampled during active COVID-19. The genes are TRBV11-2 and TRBJ1-5; D gene unclear. In DNA, the CDR3 is TGTGCCAGCAGCTTATTAGCGGGCTACAATCAGCCCCAGCATTTT. Encoded protein: CASSLLAGYNQPQHF. The whole variable domain, filled in from reference TRBV11-2 and TRBJ1-5, reads EAGVAQSPRYKIIEKRQSVAFWCNPISGHATLYWYQQILGQGPKLLIQFQNNGVVDDSQLPKDRFSAERLKGVDSTLKIQPAKLEDSAVYLCASSLLAGYNQPQHFGDGTRLSIL.